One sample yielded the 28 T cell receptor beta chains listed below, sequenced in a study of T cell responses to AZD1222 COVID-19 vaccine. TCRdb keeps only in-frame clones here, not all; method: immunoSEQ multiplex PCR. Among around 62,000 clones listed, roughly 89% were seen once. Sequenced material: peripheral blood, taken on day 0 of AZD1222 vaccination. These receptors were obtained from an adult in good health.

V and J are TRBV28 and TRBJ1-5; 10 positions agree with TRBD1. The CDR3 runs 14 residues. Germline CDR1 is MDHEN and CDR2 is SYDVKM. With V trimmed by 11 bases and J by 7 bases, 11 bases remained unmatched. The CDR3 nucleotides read TGTGCCTACTCGGGACAGGGGCTCCAACAGCCCCAGCATTTT. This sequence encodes CAYSGQGLQQPQHF.

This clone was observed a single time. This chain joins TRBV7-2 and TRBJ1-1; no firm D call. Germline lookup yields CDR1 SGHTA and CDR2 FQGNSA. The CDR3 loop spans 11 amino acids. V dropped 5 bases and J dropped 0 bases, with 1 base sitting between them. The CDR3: CASSLNTEAFF. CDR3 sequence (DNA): TGTGCCAGCAGCCTGAACACTGAAGCTTTCTTT.

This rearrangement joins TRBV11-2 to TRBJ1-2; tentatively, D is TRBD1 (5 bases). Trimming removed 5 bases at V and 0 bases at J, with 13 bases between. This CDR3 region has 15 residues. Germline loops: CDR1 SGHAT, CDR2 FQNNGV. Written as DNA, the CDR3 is TGTGCCAGCAGCATGAGATGGGACTCTAACTATGGCTACACCTTC. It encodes CASSMRWDSNYGYTF.

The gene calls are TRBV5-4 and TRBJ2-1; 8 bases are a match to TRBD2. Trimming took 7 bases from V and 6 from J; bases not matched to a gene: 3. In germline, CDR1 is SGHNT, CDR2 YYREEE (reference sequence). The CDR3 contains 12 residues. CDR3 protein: CASQRGTNEQFF. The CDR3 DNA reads TGTGCCAGCCAGCGGGGGACCAATGAGCAGTTCTTC.

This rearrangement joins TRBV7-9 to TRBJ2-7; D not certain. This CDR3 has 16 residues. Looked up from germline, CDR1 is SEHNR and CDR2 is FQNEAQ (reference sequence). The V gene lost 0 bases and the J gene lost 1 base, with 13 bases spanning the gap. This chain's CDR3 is CASSLAIGIGSYEQYF. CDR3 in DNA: TGTGCCAGCAGCTTAGCTATTGGGATCGGGTCCTACGAGCAGTACTTC.

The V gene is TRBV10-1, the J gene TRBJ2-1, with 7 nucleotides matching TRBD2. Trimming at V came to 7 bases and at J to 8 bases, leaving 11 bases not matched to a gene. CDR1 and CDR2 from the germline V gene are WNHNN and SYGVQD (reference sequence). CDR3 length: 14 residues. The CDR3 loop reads CASKERGLSDEQFF. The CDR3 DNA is TGCGCCAGCAAGGAGCGGGGCCTATCCGATGAGCAGTTCTTC.

The CDR3 bases are TGTGCCAGTAGGGGGACGGGGACAGATTACACCGGGGAGCTGTTTTTT. Translating it yields CASRGTGTDYTGELFF. This chain uses TRBV19 with TRBJ2-2, with TRBD1 identical over 7 bases. Looked up from germline, CDR1 is LNHDA and CDR2 is SQIVND (reference sequence). The junction had 10 bases not matched to a gene; V was cut back by 6 bases and J by 3 bases. There are 16 residues in the CDR3. The full variable domain, completed using reference TRBV19 and TRBJ2-2, is DGGITQSPKYLFRKEGQNVTLSCEQNLNHDAMYWYRQDPGQGLRLIYYSQIVNDFQKGDIAEGYSVSREKKESFPLTVTSAQKNPTAFYLCASRGTGTDYTGELFFGEGSRLTVL.

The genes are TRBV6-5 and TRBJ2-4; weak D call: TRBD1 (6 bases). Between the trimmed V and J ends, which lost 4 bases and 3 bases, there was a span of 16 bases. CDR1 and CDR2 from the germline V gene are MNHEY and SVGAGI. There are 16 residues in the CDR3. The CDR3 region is CASSFKTGLGKNIQYF. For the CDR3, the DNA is TGTGCCAGCAGTTTTAAGACAGGTTTGGGCAAAAACATTCAGTACTTC.

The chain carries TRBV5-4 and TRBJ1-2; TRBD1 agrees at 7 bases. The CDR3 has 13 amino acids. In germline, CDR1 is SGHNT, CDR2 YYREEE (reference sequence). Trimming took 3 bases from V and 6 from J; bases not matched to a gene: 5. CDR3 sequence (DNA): TGTGCCAGCAGCTGGGAGGGGGCTAATGGCTACACCTTC. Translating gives CASSWEGANGYTF.

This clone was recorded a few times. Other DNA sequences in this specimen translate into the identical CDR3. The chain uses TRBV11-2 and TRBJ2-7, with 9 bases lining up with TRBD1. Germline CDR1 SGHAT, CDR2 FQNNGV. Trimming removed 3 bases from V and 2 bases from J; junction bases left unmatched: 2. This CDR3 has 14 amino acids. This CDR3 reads CASSFGTGPYEQYF. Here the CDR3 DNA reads TGTGCCAGCAGCTTTGGGACAGGGCCCTACGAGCAGTACTTC.

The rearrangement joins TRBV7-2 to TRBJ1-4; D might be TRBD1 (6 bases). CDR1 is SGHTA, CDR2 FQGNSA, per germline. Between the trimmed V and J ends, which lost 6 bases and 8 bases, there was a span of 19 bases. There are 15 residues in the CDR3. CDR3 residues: CASSSGGTRKEKLFF. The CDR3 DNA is TGTGCCAGCAGTTCGGGGGGGACAAGGAAGGAAAAACTGTTTTTT.

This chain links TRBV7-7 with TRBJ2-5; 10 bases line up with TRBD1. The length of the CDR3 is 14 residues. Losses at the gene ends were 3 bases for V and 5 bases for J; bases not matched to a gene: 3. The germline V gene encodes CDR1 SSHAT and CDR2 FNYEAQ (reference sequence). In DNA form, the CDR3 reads TGTGCCAGCAGCTTGGGACAGGGGATGGAGACCCAGTACTTC. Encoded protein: CASSLGQGMETQYF.

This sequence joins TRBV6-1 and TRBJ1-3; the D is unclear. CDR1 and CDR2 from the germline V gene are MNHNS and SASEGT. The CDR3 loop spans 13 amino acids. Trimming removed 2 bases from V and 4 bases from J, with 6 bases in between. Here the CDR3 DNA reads TGTGCCAGCAGTGAATGGCCCGGAAACACCATATATTTT. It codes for CASSEWPGNTIYF.

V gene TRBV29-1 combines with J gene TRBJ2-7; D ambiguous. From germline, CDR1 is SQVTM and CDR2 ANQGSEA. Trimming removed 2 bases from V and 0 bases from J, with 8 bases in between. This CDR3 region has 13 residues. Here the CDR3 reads CSVERPNSYEQYF. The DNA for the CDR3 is TGCAGCGTTGAACGGCCGAACTCCTACGAGCAGTACTTC.

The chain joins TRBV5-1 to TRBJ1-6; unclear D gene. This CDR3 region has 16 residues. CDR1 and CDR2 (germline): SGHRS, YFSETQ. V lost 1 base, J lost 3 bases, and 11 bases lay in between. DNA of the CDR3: TGCGCCAGCAGCTTGCACAGCGAACTCTATAATTCACCCCTCCACTTT. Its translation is CASSLHSELYNSPLHF.

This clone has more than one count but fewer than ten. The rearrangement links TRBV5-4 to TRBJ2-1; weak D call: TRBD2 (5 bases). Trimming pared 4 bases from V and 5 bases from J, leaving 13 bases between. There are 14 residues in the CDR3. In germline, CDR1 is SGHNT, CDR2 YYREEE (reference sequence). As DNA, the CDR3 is TGTGCCAGCAGCCTCTCGGGGTTCGACAATGAGCAGTTCTTC. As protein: CASSLSGFDNEQFF.

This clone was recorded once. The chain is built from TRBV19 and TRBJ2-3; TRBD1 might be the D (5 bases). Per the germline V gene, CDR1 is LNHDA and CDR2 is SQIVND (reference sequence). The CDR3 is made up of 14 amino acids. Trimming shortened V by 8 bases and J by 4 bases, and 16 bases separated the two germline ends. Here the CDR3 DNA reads TGTGCCAGTGATTCAGGAAGGGGCCCAGATACGCAGTATTTT. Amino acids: CASDSGRGPDTQYF.

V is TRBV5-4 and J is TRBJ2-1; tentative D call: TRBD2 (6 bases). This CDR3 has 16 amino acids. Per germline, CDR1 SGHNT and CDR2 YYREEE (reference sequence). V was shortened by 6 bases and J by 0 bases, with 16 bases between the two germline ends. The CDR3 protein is CASTPGTSSSYNEQFF. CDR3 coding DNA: TGTGCCAGCACCCCGGGGACTTCGAGCTCCTACAATGAGCAGTTCTTC. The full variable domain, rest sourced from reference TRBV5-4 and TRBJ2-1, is ETGVTQSPTHLIKTRGQQVTLRCSSQSGHNTVSWYQQALGQGPQFIFQYYREEENGRGNFPPRFSGLQFPNYSSELNVNALELDDSALYLCASTPGTSSSYNEQFFGPGTRLTVL.

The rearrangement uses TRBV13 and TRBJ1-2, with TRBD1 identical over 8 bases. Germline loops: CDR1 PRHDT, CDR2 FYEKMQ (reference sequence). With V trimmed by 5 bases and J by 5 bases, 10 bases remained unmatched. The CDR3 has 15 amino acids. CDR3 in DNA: TGTGCCAGCAGCCCCATCGCAGGGGGCAGATATGGCTACACCTTC. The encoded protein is CASSPIAGGRYGYTF.

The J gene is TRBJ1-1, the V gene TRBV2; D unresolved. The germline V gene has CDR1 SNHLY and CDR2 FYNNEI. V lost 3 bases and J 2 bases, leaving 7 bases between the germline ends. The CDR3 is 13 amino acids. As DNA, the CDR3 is TGTGCCAGCAGTGATGCGGGAAACACTGAAGCTTTCTTT. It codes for CASSDAGNTEAFF.

The CDR3 DNA is TGTGCCAGCAGTAAAGGAGGGCAGGCCTTTGGCAATTCACCCCTCCACTTT. Translation: CASSKGGQAFGNSPLHF. The rearrangement joins TRBV11-2 to TRBJ1-6, with no clear D. The V gene's germline CDR1 is SGHAT and CDR2 FQNNGV. The CDR3 sequence is 17 residues long. V was pared by 6 bases and J by 7 bases, with 22 bases between.

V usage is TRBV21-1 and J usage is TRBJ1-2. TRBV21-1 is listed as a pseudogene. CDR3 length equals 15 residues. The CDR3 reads CASRNRLGKDYGYTF. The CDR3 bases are TGTGCCAGCAGAAATCGTCTGGGGAAGGATTATGGCTACACCTTC.

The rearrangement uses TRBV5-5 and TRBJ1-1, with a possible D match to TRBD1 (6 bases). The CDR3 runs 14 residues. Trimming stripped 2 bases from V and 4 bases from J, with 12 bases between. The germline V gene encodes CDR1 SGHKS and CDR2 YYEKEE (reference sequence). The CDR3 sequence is CASSFGGGGTEAFF. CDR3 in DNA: TGTGCCAGCAGCTTCGGGGGAGGGGGCACTGAAGCTTTCTTT.

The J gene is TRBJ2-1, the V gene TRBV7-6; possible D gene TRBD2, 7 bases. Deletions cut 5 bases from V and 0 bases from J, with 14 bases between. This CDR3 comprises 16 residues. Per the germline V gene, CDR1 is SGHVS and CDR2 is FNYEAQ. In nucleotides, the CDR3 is TGTGCCAGCAGCGGGTTGGGAGGGGGCTCCTACAATGAGCAGTTCTTC. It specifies CASSGLGGGSYNEQFF.

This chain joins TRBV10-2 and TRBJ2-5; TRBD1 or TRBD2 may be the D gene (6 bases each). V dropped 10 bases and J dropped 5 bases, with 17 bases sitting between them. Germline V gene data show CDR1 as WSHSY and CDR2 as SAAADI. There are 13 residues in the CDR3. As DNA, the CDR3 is TGCGCCACCCGACTCGGGGGCGAGGAGACCCAGTACTTC. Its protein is CATRLGGEETQYF.

The CDR3 region has the DNA TGTGCCACCAGCAGGAACAGGGAAGACTATGGCTACACCTTC. Translation: CATSRNREDYGYTF. The chain combines TRBV15 with TRBJ1-2; TRBD1 might be the D (6 bases). CDR1 is LNHNV and CDR2 is YYDKDF in the germline V gene (reference sequence). Trimming stripped 3 bases from V and 3 bases from J, with 11 bases between. This CDR3 comprises 14 residues.

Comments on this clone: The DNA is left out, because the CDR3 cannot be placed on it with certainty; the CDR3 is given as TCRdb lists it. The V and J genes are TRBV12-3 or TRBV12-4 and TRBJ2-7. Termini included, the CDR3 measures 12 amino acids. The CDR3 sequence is CASSFGAGEQYF.

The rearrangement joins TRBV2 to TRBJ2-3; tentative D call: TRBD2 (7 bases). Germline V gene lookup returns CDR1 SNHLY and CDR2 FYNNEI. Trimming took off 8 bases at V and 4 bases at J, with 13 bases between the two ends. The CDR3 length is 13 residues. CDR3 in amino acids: CASGTGGADTQYF. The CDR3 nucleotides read TGTGCCAGCGGGACGGGGGGCGCAGATACGCAGTATTTT.